This T cell receptor beta chain was sequenced in a study of T cells in localized non-small cell lung cancer. TCRdb's copy holds only in-frame clones and misses some; the assay was immunoSEQ multiplex PCR. The profile shows 20,000 to 25,000 clones, about 89% of them singletons. CDR1 and CDR2 (germline): LNHDA, SQIVND (reference sequence). J lost 2 bases, V lost 6 bases, and 9 bases had no gene match. CDR3 length: 15 residues. Study-level findings and limits: It remains possible that heterogeneity exists, since only one tumor region was sequenced. In adjacent lung, a median roughly 60 of the top 100 tumor clones were found. A higher density of T cells in blood coincided with extended overall survival. Uninvolved adjacent lung showed peak T cell clonality, exceeding tumor.

In its sample, this clone was seen once. Its cognate antigen is unknown. The material was peripheral blood, obtained before any cancer treatment. The TCR was taken from a male donor at least 60 years old with stage I lung adenocarcinoma. This chain links TRBV19 with TRBJ2-5; 7 nucleotides align to TRBD1. The CDR3 protein is CASRPLDREQETQYF. Here the CDR3 DNA reads TGTGCCAGTAGACCCCTCGACAGGGAACAAGAGACCCAGTACTTC.